This T cell receptor (beta chain) was found in a study of cytomegalovirus exposure and HLA in healthy donors. Study-level background: A previous analysis identified around 120 million unique TCR beta sequences derived from about 180 million T cells. Among the 350 to 500 donors who were genotyped, about 86% fell in the genetic ancestry cluster that is associated with self-reported Caucasian donors.

Study-level results: Earlier findings revealed that most TCR beta V segments proved productive either about 87% or about 30% of the time.

The primer mix had 60 Vbeta and 13 Jbeta primers. Profiled with immunoSEQ multiplex PCR; TCRdb holds only in-frame clones, not every one. The table has some 140,000 clones, approximately 78% seen once. The CDR3 has 11 amino acids. Germline values: CDR1 GTSNPN, CDR2 SVGIG (reference sequence). A single count supports this clone. The antigen is not known. One junction end does not reproduce the germline sequence, and a read error may be involved. The J gene is TRBJ1-3, the V gene TRBV30; D unclear. Sequencing used PBMCs. This receptor was taken from a woman aged 50 to 65 in good health and CMV-seropositive. CDR3 protein: CAWSVGDTIYF. The DNA for the CDR3 is TGTGCCTGGAGTGTTGGAGACACCATATATTTT.